These 32 T cell receptor beta chains came from one sample sequenced in a study of radiotherapy plus CTLA-4 blockade in lung cancer. The method was immunoSEQ multiplex PCR; TCRdb's version includes in-frame clones alone and lacks a portion of them. The profile covers roughly 93,000 clones, with 80% to 85% appearing a single time and 3% to 4% taken by the ten largest. This material consisted of peripheral blood, taken from a patient treated with radiotherapy plus ipilimumab. These receptors originate from a human donor with non-small cell lung cancer who had a partial response to radiotherapy plus ipilimumab.

The gene calls are TRBV9 and TRBJ2-2; 9 bases agree with TRBD1. Trimming took 3 bases from V and 10 from J; bases not matched to a gene: 13. The germline gives CDR1 SGDLS, CDR2 YYNGEE. This CDR3 is built from 16 residues. DNA for the CDR3: TGTGCCAGCAGCGCCCTTCCCGGGACAGGGTTCGAGGAGCTGTTTTTT. Its translation: CASSALPGTGFEELFF.

Here the CDR3 DNA reads TGTGCCAGCGGTTGGGGGGGCGCAGGCGGGGAGCTGTTTTTT. Residues: CASGWGGAGGELFF. This chain joins TRBV9 and TRBJ2-2; D is perhaps TRBD2 (7 bases). CDR1 is SGDLS and CDR2 is YYNGEE in the germline V gene. This CDR3 has 14 residues. V gave up 7 bases and J gave up 7 bases, with 17 bases separating them.

This chain joins TRBV7-2 and TRBJ2-3, with D possibly matching TRBD2 (5 bases). The CDR3 has 14 residues. Germline V gives CDR1 SGHTA, CDR2 FQGNSA. V lost 1 base and J 2 bases, leaving 7 bases between the germline ends. For the CDR3, the DNA is TGTGCCAGCAGCTTAGGGACTGTCACAGATACGCAGTATTTT. It translates to CASSLGTVTDTQYF.

The gene calls are TRBV27 and TRBJ2-1; D might be TRBD2 (6 bases). Germline V gives CDR1 MNHEY, CDR2 SMNVEV (reference sequence). V was trimmed by 4 bases and J by 3 bases, leaving 16 bases between them. CDR3 length: 16 residues. CDR3 DNA: TGTGCCAGCAGTTCCTCCCTAGCGAGACGCTACAATGAGCAGTTCTTC. It is translated as CASSSSLARRYNEQFF.

This clone was recorded once. V and J are TRBV30 and TRBJ2-2; TRBD1 aligns across 8 bases. There are 14 residues in the CDR3. Germline CDR1 reads GTSNPN; CDR2 reads SVGIG (reference sequence). Unmatched junction bases numbered 7, after V lost 5 bases and J lost 5 bases. The CDR3 sequence is CAWGQGAVTGELFF. For the CDR3, the DNA is TGTGCCTGGGGGCAGGGGGCAGTGACCGGGGAGCTGTTTTTT.

The V gene is TRBV7-9, the J gene TRBJ2-7, with 9 bases fitting TRBD1. The V segment lost 5 bases and the J segment 4 bases; nucleotides outside the gene matches: 12. This CDR3 is 16 amino acids long. In germline, CDR1 is SEHNR, CDR2 FQNEAQ (reference sequence). The CDR3 reads CASSPPDRGLGYEQYF. The CDR3 coding sequence is TGTGCCAGCAGCCCACCGGACAGGGGATTGGGATACGAGCAGTACTTC.

This clone was found a few times. V and J are TRBV7-8 and TRBJ2-7; 14 nucleotides agree with TRBD2. CDR1 is SGHVS and CDR2 is FQNEAQ in the germline V gene. V lost 5 bases and J lost 6; bases outside the gene matches: 6. The CDR3 has 15 amino acids. The CDR3 region has the DNA TGTGCCAGCAGCGTGGGACTAGCGGGAGTCGGCGAGCAGTACTTC. This sequence encodes CASSVGLAGVGEQYF.

This clone has just a few counts. The gene calls are TRBV6-1 and TRBJ1-5; D possibly corresponds to TRBD1 (5 bases). This CDR3 has 14 amino acids. CDR1 MNHNS and CDR2 SASEGT come from the germline V gene. Trimming cost V 7 bases and J 0 bases, with 10 bases left between them. This CDR3 is CASNFGGSNQPQHF. CDR3 sequence (DNA): TGTGCCAGCAACTTCGGGGGTAGCAATCAGCCCCAGCATTTT.

This clone was detected only a few times. This chain links TRBV9 with TRBJ2-7; a weak D match, TRBD2 (6 bases). This CDR3 is 15 amino acids long. Germline loops: CDR1 SGDLS, CDR2 YYNGEE. V dropped 4 bases and J dropped 2 bases, with 16 bases sitting between them. The CDR3 DNA sequence: TGTGCCAGCAGCCGATCCGGGGGAACCCCCTACGAGCAGTACTTC. It yields the protein CASSRSGGTPYEQYF.

The rearrangement joins TRBV5-1 to TRBJ1-2; 7 nucleotides match TRBD1. Trimming took 0 bases from V and 2 from J; bases not matched to a gene: 7. The CDR3 is made up of 16 amino acids. Germline V CDR1 and CDR2: SGHRS, YFSETQ. The CDR3 here is CASSLARDSQNYGYTF. The CDR3 region has the DNA TGCGCCAGCAGCTTGGCCAGGGACAGCCAAAACTATGGCTACACCTTC.

V and J are TRBV5-6 and TRBJ2-3; D may be TRBD1 (6 bases). The V end lost 3 bases, the J end lost 10 bases, and 18 bases lay between the germline ends. The CDR3 is 14 residues long. Germline V gene sequence: CDR1 SGHDT, CDR2 YYEEEE. CDR3 coding DNA: TGTGCCAGCAGCTCGGGCCTAGGGGGTCGGGCGCAGTATTTT. It translates to CASSSGLGGRAQYF.

The V gene is TRBV20-1, the J gene TRBJ1-2; no firm D call. V was shortened by 5 bases and J by 8 bases, with 12 bases between the two germline ends. Germline V gives CDR1 DFQATT, CDR2 SNEGSKA (reference sequence). The CDR3 is made up of 11 amino acids. CDR3 DNA: TGCAGTGCTTCGGGTCGAGACGGCTACACCTTC. Translation: CSASGRDGYTF.

V and J are TRBV6-5 and TRBJ1-1, with 7 nucleotides matching TRBD1. This CDR3 has 15 residues. The germline gives CDR1 MNHEY, CDR2 SVGAGI. J gave up 4 bases and V 4 bases, and 9 bases lay outside the gene matches. The CDR3 spells CASSSLQGGGTEAFF. The DNA for the CDR3 is TGTGCCAGCAGTTCTCTCCAGGGGGGTGGCACTGAAGCTTTCTTT.

The V gene is TRBV7-3, the J gene TRBJ2-7, with 9 bases aligning to TRBD1. Germline loops: CDR1 SGHTA, CDR2 FQGTGA. The length of the CDR3 is 15 residues. V was clipped by 5 bases and J by 3 bases; unmatched bases: 8. The CDR3 reads CASSPEQGAVYEQYF. DNA for the CDR3: TGTGCCAGCAGCCCCGAACAGGGGGCGGTCTACGAGCAGTACTTC.

The chain uses TRBV28 and TRBJ2-7; D is unclear. CDR1 MDHEN and CDR2 SYDVKM come from the germline V gene. This CDR3 is 13 amino acids long. V lost 7 bases, J lost 0 bases, and 10 bases lay in between. The CDR3 reads CASNRRFSYEQYF. CDR3 bases: TGTGCCAGCAATAGGCGGTTCTCCTACGAGCAGTACTTC.

The rearrangement links TRBV4-2 to TRBJ2-5; 7 positions match TRBD2. Germline CDR1 is LGHNA and CDR2 is YNFKEQ. This CDR3 has 16 amino acids. The trim removed 1 base at V and 2 bases at J, leaving 7 bases unmatched. The CDR3 loop is CASSQGDTSEQETQYF. The CDR3 DNA reads TGTGCCAGCAGCCAAGGCGACACTAGCGAACAAGAGACCCAGTACTTC.

V gene TRBV6-5 combines with J gene TRBJ2-1; 11 nucleotides match TRBD2. The CDR3 totals 15 residues. Germline V gene lookup returns CDR1 MNHEY and CDR2 SVGAGI. The V and J ends lost 5 bases and 9 bases, in that order; junction bases with no gene match: 9. CDR3 region: CASSVLAGERSEQFF. Written as DNA, the CDR3 is TGTGCCAGCAGTGTACTAGCGGGAGAGCGTAGTGAGCAGTTCTTC.

The V and J genes are TRBV28 and TRBJ2-7; 7 bases align to TRBD2. Germline lookup yields CDR1 MDHEN and CDR2 SYDVKM. V shed 2 bases, J shed 4 bases, and the junction held 5 bases outside the gene matches. The CDR3 is 14 amino acids. CDR3 coding DNA: TGTGCCAGCAGTTTAGTGGGAGGGGTATACGAGCAGTACTTC. Amino acid sequence: CASSLVGGVYEQYF.

The chain employs TRBV5-6 and TRBJ2-7; D gene uncertain. Deletions cut 2 bases from V and 5 bases from J, with 11 bases between. CDR1 and CDR2 (germline): SGHDT, YYEEEE. This CDR3 is built from 13 residues. CDR3 residues: CASSFQTPHEQYF. CDR3 in DNA: TGTGCCAGCAGCTTCCAGACACCCCACGAGCAGTACTTC.

This chain connects TRBV7-9 to TRBJ1-4; perhaps TRBD1 as D (6 bases). Deletions cut 2 bases from V and 4 bases from J, with 14 bases between. The CDR3 totals 16 residues. The germline CDR1 and CDR2 sequences are SEHNR and FQNEAQ (reference sequence). CDR3 region: CASSLRSAGDNEKLFF. CDR3 bases: TGTGCCAGCAGCTTACGGTCGGCAGGGGATAATGAAAAACTGTTTTTT. Full variable domain (rest looked up from reference TRBV7-9 and TRBJ1-4): DTGVSQNPRHKITKRGQNVTFRCDPISEHNRLYWYRQTLGQGPEFLTYFQNEAQLEKSRLLSDRFSAERPKGSFSTLEIQRTEQGDSAMYLCASSLRSAGDNEKLFFGSGTQLSVL.

The chain uses TRBV11-1 and TRBJ2-5; 8 nucleotides match TRBD2. The V gene's germline CDR1 is SGHAT and CDR2 FQDESV (reference sequence). The CDR3 sequence is 14 residues long. The V segment lost 4 bases and the J segment 3 bases; nucleotides outside the gene matches: 4. The CDR3 reads CASSSGLAEETQYF. CDR3 sequence (DNA): TGTGCCAGCAGCTCCGGACTAGCAGAAGAGACCCAGTACTTC.

This CDR3 is CASSLKGGIYGYTF. CDR3 sequence (DNA): TGTGCCAGCAGTTTAAAAGGGGGCATCTATGGCTACACCTTC. The chain has TRBV27 and TRBJ1-2; 7 bases agree with TRBD1. Germline-derived CDR1 and CDR2 are MNHEY and SMNVEV (reference sequence). With V trimmed by 2 bases and J by 4 bases, 4 bases remained unmatched. This CDR3 comprises 14 residues.

The chain carries TRBV5-1 and TRBJ1-1; TRBD1 might be the D (5 bases). The CDR3 consists of 15 residues. V was trimmed by 5 bases and J by 3 bases, leaving 17 bases between them. Per the germline V gene, CDR1 is SGHRS and CDR2 is YFSETQ. CDR3 sequence (DNA): TGCGCCAGCAGTCATGAAGGACACGTCTACACTGAAGCTTTCTTT. It specifies CASSHEGHVYTEAFF.

This rearrangement joins TRBV5-1 to TRBJ2-2, with 7 bases aligning to TRBD2. Trimming cost V 4 bases and J 5 bases; bases outside gene matches: 11. The germline gives CDR1 SGHRS, CDR2 YFSETQ. There are 16 residues in the CDR3. CDR3 amino acids: CASSLSGRERTGELFF. The CDR3 DNA reads as TGCGCCAGCAGCCTCTCCGGGCGGGAGAGAACCGGGGAGCTGTTTTTT.

The chain is built from TRBV5-1 and TRBJ2-3; the match to TRBD2 covers 11 bases. Germline V gene sequence: CDR1 SGHRS, CDR2 YFSETQ. Trimming removed 2 bases from V and 6 bases from J; junction bases left unmatched: 5. The CDR3 totals 15 residues. The CDR3 sequence: CASSLLAGVEDTQYF. CDR3 coding DNA: TGCGCCAGCAGCTTACTAGCGGGAGTTGAGGATACGCAGTATTTT.

The chain carries TRBV19 and TRBJ1-2, with D uncertain. The germline V gene encodes CDR1 LNHDA and CDR2 SQIVND (reference sequence). The CDR3 sequence is 13 residues long. Trimming removed 9 bases from V and 3 bases from J, with 14 bases in between. The CDR3 DNA reads TGTGCCAGCCACAAGGAGGCAGACTATGGCTACACCTTC. This sequence encodes CASHKEADYGYTF.

The rearrangement joins TRBV30 to TRBJ2-7; TRBD1 matches 7 bases. J gave up 0 bases and V 4 bases, and 0 bases lay outside the gene matches. The CDR3 is made up of 12 amino acids. The germline CDR1 and CDR2 sequences are GTSNPN and SVGIG (reference sequence). This CDR3 reads CAWNRGSYEQYF. CDR3 sequence (DNA): TGTGCCTGGAACAGGGGCTCCTACGAGCAGTACTTC.

This sequence joins TRBV21-1 and TRBJ2-7; TRBD1, the table's D call, was not compared with the DNA. TRBV21-1 has pseudogene status. The CDR3 runs 18 residues. CDR3 bases: TGTGCCAGCAGCTCCACAAGGGGTGGGCGAGAGGGGGACTACGAGCAGTACTTC. It is translated as CASSSTRGGREGDYEQYF.

This chain uses TRBV5-6 with TRBJ2-3, with 16 positions matching TRBD2. In germline, CDR1 is SGHDT, CDR2 YYEEEE. The J segment lost 1 base and the V segment lost 4 bases, leaving 3 bases of the junction unmatched. The CDR3 runs 17 residues. DNA for the CDR3: TGTGCCAGCAGCCCGGGACTAGCGGGAGGGGGCACAGATACGCAGTATTTT. It specifies CASSPGLAGGGTDTQYF. The full variable domain, with the rest looked up from reference TRBV5-6 and TRBJ2-3, is DAGVTQSPTHLIKTRGQQVTLRCSPKSGHDTVSWYQQALGQGPQFIFQYYEEEERQRGNFPDRFSGHQFPNYSSELNVNALLLGDSALYLCASSPGLAGGGTDTQYFGPGTRLTVL.

The chain recombines TRBV7-2 with TRBJ2-2, with a tentative D call TRBD1 (6 bases). Trimming removed 7 bases at V and 9 bases at J, with 21 bases between. Per germline, CDR1 SGHTA and CDR2 FQGNSA. This CDR3 contains 15 residues. DNA of the CDR3: TGTGCCAGCACCGCAGGGGTCCCGGGGTCCCGGGAGCTGTTTTTT. Translated, it gives CASTAGVPGSRELFF.

The chain combines TRBV10-2 with TRBJ2-1; 10 positions match TRBD1. The CDR3 is 15 residues long. Germline V gene sequence: CDR1 WSHSY, CDR2 SAAADI. The V and J ends lost 7 bases and 4 bases, in that order; junction bases with no gene match: 7. The CDR3 sequence: CASTRQGALYNEQFF. CDR3 DNA sequence: TGCGCCAGCACTAGACAGGGGGCGCTGTACAATGAGCAGTTCTTC.

This chain connects TRBV11-3 to TRBJ2-7; 7 positions agree with TRBD1. The J segment lost 5 bases and the V segment lost 1 base, leaving 2 bases of the junction unmatched. Germline V lookup: CDR1 SGHNT, CDR2 YENEEA. CDR3 size: 13 residues. The CDR3 nucleotides are TGTGCCAGCAGCTTAGGACAGGGCCACGAGCAGTACTTC. This sequence encodes CASSLGQGHEQYF.